Included here is one T cell receptor (beta chain) sequence, with context. Researchers prepared the TCRbeta library using unique molecular identifiers, the study reports. TCRdb re-analysed the PCR reads in MiXCR, keeping a single row per CDR3 protein. Of under 250,000 distinct CDR3 sequences in the sample, roughly a quarter are singletons; the top ten hold about 5%. The length of the CDR3 is 16 residues. The V end lost 4 bases, the J end lost 5 bases, and 21 bases lay between the germline ends. Germline loops: CDR1 SQVTM, CDR2 ANQGSEA. This sample stems from a study of T-cell reconstitution after alpha-beta-depleted transplantation in children.

The starting material was PBMCs, mostly from graft donor cells, obtained 360 days after TCRalphabeta/CD19-depleted stem cell transplant. The chain carries TRBV29-1 and TRBJ2-1; D might be TRBD2 (5 bases). The sequence was obtained from a female patient aged 2-9 years who had a stem cell transplant for congenital amegakaryocytic thrombocytopenia, so the T cells may come from the graft donor. The CDR3 loop reads CSVGSWKGSVNNEQFF. As DNA, the CDR3 is TGCAGCGTTGGGTCCTGGAAAGGGAGTGTGAACAATGAGCAGTTCTTC.